This TCR beta chain derives from a study of blood T cell repertoires in COVID-19. Overall study: COVID-19 samples, acute and convalescent, were from the United States, Italy and Spain.

Measured with immunoSEQ multiplex PCR; TCRdb has only the in-frame clones, and not every one. The sample records about 140,000 clones, 70% to 90% being singletons. With regard to this clone: At one end the junction does not follow the germline gene, possibly because of a read error.

The CDR3 consists of 17 residues. Germline loops: CDR1 MNHEY, CDR2 SMNVEV (reference sequence). This TCR came from a human donor in a cohort sampled during active COVID-19. The V call is TRBV27, the J call TRBJ2-6, with 8 positions matching TRBD1. Sample: peripheral blood. CDR3 sequence (DNA): TGTGCCAGCAGTTCCGGGACAGGACTGTCTGCGGCCAACGTCCTGACTTTC. Encoded protein: CASSSGTGLSAANVLTF.